This T cell receptor (beta chain) comes out of a study of cytomegalovirus exposure and HLA in healthy donors. CDR1 LNHNV and CDR2 YYDKDF come from the germline V gene (reference sequence). With 5 bases removed from V and 9 bases from J, the gap between germline ends came to 20 bases. The CDR3 length is 15 residues. The study ran its PCR with 60 Vbeta and 13 Jbeta primers. The data were produced by immunoSEQ multiplex PCR, yet TCRdb's version contains in-frame clones alone and is incomplete. The sample gives over 150,000 clones, around 80% of which show up once; less than 9% is in the top ten. This sequence was found in a man younger than 45 in good health and CMV-seropositive. The chain recombines TRBV15 with TRBJ1-5; maybe TRBD1 (5 bases). Sequenced input: PBMCs. The CDR3 sequence: CATSDSYDSVRPQHF. The CDR3 nucleotides read TGTGCCACCAGCGATTCCTATGACAGTGTTCGGCCCCAGCATTTT.